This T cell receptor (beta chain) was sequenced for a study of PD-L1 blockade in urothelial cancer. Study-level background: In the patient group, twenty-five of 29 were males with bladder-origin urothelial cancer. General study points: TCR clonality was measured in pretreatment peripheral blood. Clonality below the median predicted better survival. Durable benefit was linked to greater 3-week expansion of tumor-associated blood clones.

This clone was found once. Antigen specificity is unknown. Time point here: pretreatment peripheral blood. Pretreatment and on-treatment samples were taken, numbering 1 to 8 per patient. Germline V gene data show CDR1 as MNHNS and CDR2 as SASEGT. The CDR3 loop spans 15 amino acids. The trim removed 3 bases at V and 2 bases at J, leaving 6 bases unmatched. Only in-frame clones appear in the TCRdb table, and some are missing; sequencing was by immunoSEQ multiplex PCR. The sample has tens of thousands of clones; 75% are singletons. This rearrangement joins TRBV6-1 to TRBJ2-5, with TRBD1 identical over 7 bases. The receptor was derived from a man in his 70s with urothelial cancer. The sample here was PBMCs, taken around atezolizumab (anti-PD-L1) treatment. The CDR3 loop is CASSEWGTAQETQYF. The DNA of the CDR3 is TGTGCCAGCAGTGAGTGGGGGACAGCTCAAGAGACCCAGTACTTC.